The 5 T cell receptor beta chains below come from one sample, sequenced in a study of a mutant IDH1 vaccine in newly diagnosed glioma. Generated by immunoSEQ multiplex PCR, the TCRdb table keeps only in-frame clones and is missing some. The sample lists 40,000 to 45,000 clones, approximately 76% occurring once. The antigens of these receptors remain unknown. Time point in this sample: week 23, last vaccination. A single vaccine dose contained 300 ug of mutant IDH1 20-mer peptide, and topical imiquimod was used with it. The starting material was PBMCs, obtained from a glioma patient whose treatment included an IDH1 peptide vaccine. The receptors derive from a man between 50 and 59 years old with glioma.

The V call is TRBV5-1, the J call TRBJ1-5; D is undetermined. Looked up from germline, CDR1 is SGHRS and CDR2 is YFSETQ. Trimming took 0 bases from V and 4 from J, leaving 11 bases between them. The CDR3 covers 15 residues. The CDR3 protein is CASSLDAIGNQPQHF. DNA of the CDR3: TGCGCCAGCAGCTTGGACGCGATTGGGAATCAGCCCCAGCATTTT.

This chain joins TRBV6-1 and TRBJ2-5; D may match TRBD1 or TRBD2 (6 bases each). The germline V and J ends were trimmed by 11 bases and 3 bases, with 16 bases remaining between them. The V gene's germline CDR1 is MNHNS and CDR2 SASEGT. CDR3 length equals 13 residues. CDR3 protein: CAARGTSKETQYF. The CDR3 nucleotides read TGTGCCGCGCGCGGGACATCTAAAGAGACCCAGTACTTC.

This chain links TRBV27 with TRBJ1-2; 8 nucleotides agree with TRBD1. The CDR3 totals 14 residues. Germline values: CDR1 MNHEY, CDR2 SMNVEV (reference sequence). The trim removed 5 bases at V and 9 bases at J, leaving 11 bases unmatched. The CDR3 loop is CASSLFTGGLSYTF. Here the CDR3 DNA reads TGTGCCAGCAGTCTGTTCACAGGGGGTTTAAGCTACACCTTC.

This clone has more than one count but fewer than ten. CDR3 DNA: TGCAGCTCAAGGACCCAGAACACTGAAGCTTTCTTT. Its translation is CSSRTQNTEAFF. The chain uses TRBV29-1 and TRBJ1-1; D gene ambiguous. The CDR3 runs 12 residues. CDR1 SQVTM and CDR2 ANQGSEA come from the germline V gene. The ends were cut back, 8 bases at V and 1 base at J, with 11 bases in the middle. Full variable domain (remainder filled in from reference TRBV29-1 and TRBJ1-1): SAVISQKPSRDICQRGTSLTIQCQVDSQVTMMFWYRQQPGQSLTLIATANQGSEATYESGFVIDKFPISRPNLTFSTLTVSNMSPEDSSIYLCSSRTQNTEAFFGQGTRLTVV.

The chain recombines TRBV30 with TRBJ1-3; 7 nucleotides align to TRBD1. The CDR3 is 15 residues long. Germline CDR1 reads GTSNPN; CDR2 reads SVGIG (reference sequence). V shed 2 bases, J shed 3 bases, and the junction held 7 bases outside the gene matches. Written as DNA, the CDR3 is TGTGCCTGGAGTACCTACGGGACAGTTGGAAACACCATATATTTT. Its protein product is CAWSTYGTVGNTIYF.